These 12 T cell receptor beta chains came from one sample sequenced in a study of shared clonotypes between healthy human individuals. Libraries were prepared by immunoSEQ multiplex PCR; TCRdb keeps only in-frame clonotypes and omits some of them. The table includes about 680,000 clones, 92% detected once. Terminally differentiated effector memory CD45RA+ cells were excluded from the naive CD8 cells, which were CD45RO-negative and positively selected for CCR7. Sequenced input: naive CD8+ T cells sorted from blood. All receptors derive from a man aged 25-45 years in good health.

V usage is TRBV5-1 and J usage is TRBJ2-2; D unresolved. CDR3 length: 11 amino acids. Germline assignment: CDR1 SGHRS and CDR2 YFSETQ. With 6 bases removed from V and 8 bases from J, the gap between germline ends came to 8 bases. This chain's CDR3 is CASTQEGELFF. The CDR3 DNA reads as TGCGCCAGCACTCAGGAGGGGGAGCTGTTTTTT.

The CDR3 loop reads CASSPDSAPNTEAFF. CDR3 bases: TGTGCCAGCTCACCAGACTCAGCGCCGAACACTGAAGCTTTCTTT. This rearrangement joins TRBV18 to TRBJ1-1; D unclear. Germline lookup yields CDR1 KGHSH and CDR2 LQKENI. V was pared by 2 bases and J by 1 base, with 11 bases between. The CDR3 has 15 residues.

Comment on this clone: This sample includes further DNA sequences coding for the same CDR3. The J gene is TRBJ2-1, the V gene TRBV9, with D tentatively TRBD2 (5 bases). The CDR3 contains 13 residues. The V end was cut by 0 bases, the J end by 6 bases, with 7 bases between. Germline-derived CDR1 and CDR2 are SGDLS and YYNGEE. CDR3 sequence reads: CASSVASGNEQFF. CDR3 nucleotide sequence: TGTGCCAGCAGCGTAGCGAGCGGCAATGAGCAGTTCTTC.

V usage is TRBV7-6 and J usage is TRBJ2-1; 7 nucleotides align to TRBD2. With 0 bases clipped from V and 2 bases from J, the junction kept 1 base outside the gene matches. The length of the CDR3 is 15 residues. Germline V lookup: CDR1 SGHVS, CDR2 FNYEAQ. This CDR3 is CASSLASGTYNEQFF. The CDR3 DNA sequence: TGTGCCAGCAGCTTAGCCAGCGGGACCTACAATGAGCAGTTCTTC.

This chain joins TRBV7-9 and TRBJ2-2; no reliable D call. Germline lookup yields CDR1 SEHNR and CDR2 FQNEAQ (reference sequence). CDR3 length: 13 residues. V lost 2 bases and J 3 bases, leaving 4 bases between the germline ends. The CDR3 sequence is CASSLTYTGELFF. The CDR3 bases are TGTGCCAGCAGCTTAACCTACACCGGGGAGCTGTTTTTT.

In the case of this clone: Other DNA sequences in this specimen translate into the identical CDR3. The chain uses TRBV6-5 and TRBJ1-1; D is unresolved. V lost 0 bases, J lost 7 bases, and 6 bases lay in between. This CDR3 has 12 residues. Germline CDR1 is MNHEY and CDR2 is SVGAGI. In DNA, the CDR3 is TGTGCCAGCAGTTACTCGGGAGGTGAAGCTTTCTTT. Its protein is CASSYSGGEAFF.

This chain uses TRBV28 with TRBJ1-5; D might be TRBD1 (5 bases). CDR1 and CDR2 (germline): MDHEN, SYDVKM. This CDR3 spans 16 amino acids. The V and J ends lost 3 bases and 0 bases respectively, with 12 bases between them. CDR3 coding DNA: TGTGCCAGCAGTTTGGGGACCTTTTATAGCAATCAGCCCCAGCATTTT. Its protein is CASSLGTFYSNQPQHF.

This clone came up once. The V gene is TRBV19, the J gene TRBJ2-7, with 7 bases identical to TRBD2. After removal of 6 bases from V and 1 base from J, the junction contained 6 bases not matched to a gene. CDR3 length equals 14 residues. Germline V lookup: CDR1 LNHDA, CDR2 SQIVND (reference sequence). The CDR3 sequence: CASRGAGTSYEQYF. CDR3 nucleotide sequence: TGTGCCAGTAGGGGAGCGGGAACTTCCTACGAGCAGTACTTC. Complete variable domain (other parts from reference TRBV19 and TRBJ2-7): DGGITQSPKYLFRKEGQNVTLSCEQNLNHDAMYWYRQDPGQGLRLIYYSQIVNDFQKGDIAEGYSVSREKKESFPLTVTSAQKNPTAFYLCASRGAGTSYEQYFGPGTRLTVT.

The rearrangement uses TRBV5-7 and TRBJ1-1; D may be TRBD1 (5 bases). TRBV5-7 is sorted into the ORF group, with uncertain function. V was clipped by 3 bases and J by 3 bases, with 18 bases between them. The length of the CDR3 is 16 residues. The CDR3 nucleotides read TGTGCCAGCAGCTCTTCCAGCAGGGTGACTGACACTGAAGCTTTCTTT. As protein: CASSSSSRVTDTEAFF.

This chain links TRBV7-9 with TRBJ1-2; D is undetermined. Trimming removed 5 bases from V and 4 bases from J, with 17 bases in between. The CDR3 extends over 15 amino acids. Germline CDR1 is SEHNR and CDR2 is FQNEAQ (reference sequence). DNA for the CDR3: TGTGCCAGCAGCCCCCGAGGTGGACCGAGCTATGGCTACACCTTC. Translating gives CASSPRGGPSYGYTF.

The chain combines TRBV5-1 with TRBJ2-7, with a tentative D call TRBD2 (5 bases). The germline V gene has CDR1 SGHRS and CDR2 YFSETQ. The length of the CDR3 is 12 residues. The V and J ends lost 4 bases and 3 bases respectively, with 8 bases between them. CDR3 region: CASSPDYYEQYF. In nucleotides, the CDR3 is TGCGCCAGCAGCCCAGACTACTACGAGCAGTACTTC.

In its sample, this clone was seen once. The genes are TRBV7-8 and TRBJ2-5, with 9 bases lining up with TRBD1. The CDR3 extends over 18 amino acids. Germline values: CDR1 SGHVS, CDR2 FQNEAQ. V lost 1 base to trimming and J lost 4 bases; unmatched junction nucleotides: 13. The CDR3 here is CASSLGSVGQGLGETQYF. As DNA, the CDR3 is TGTGCCAGCAGCTTAGGTAGTGTGGGACAGGGTCTGGGAGAGACCCAGTACTTC.